The sequence of this TCR beta chain was determined in a study of Graves' ophthalmopathy and Graves' hyperthyroidism. With 5 bases removed from V and 5 bases from J, the gap between germline ends came to 9 bases. This CDR3 spans 12 amino acids. Germline values: CDR1 MNHEY, CDR2 SVGAGI. Beta-chain TCR CDR3 regions were amplified from RNA transcripts. HTBI-primed first-round RT-PCR preceded second-round multiplex PCR. TCRdb re-derived calls from the multiplex PCR reads in MiXCR, one entry per CDR3 protein. The sample lists roughly 610,000 distinct CDR3 sequences, about 20% seen once, with approximately 6.5% in the top ten. This clonotype showed up many times.

This TCR was recovered from a woman between 18 and 29 years old with stable Graves' hyperthyroidism. Some clones in this sample may be carry-over from other donors' samples. Sequenced sample: peripheral blood. The chain links TRBV6-5 to TRBJ1-1; the D gene is possibly TRBD1 (5 bases). The CDR3 here is CASSNEGTEAFF. The CDR3 DNA follows: TGTGCCAGCAGTAATGAGGGGACTGAAGCTTTCTTT.